A selection of T cell receptor beta chains follows, all from one sample in a study of T cell responses to AZD1222 COVID-19 vaccine. Using immunoSEQ multiplex PCR, the repertoire was profiled, and TCRdb retains in-frame clones only, with some absent. This table has roughly 160,000 clones, about 92% appearing once. Material: peripheral blood, obtained on day 0 of MenACWY control vaccination. Source of these receptors: an adult in good health. The CDR3 runs from the conserved cysteine through the conserved F or W. The D gene is left open where the match is weak. Where a row states a size, it is once, few, many or the class of an expanded clone; other rows omit it.

J gene	D gene	clone size	V gene	CDR3 protein	CDR3 DNA
TRBJ2-1	-	-	TRBV29-1	CGDNEQFF	TGCGGAGACAATGAGCAGTTCTTC
TRBJ2-5	-	-	TRBV7-7	CASSLALLETQYF	TGTGCTAGCAGCTTAGCTCTTCTTGAGACCCAGTACTTC
TRBJ1-2	TRBD1	-	TRBV15	CATSRTGYGYTF	TGTGCCACCAGCAGGACAGGGTATGGCTACACCTTC
TRBJ2-7	-	-	TRBV6-5	CASSYAGVPYEQYF	TGTGCCAGCAGTTACGCAGGGGTTCCCTACGAGCAGTACTTC
TRBJ2-1	TRBD2	-	TRBV4-2	CASSQDGASGSLSEQFF	TGTGCCAGCAGCCAAGATGGGGCTAGCGGGAGTCTAAGTGAGCAGTTCTTC
TRBJ2-5	TRBD2	-	TRBV11-3	CASSSRNGVGGSEETQYF	TGTGCCAGCAGCTCAAGGAACGGAGTTGGCGGGAGCGAAGAGACCCAGTACTTC
TRBJ2-1	TRBD2	once	TRBV24-1	CATSDPGLARYNEQFF	TGTGCCACCAGTGACCCCGGACTAGCGAGATACAATGAGCAGTTCTTC
TRBJ2-7	-	-	TRBV5-1	CASRESRAGGSYEQYF	TGCGCCAGCAGAGAATCAAGGGCAGGGGGGTCCTACGAGCAGTACTTC
TRBJ2-7	-	-	TRBV9	CASSVDRRTLAGEQYF	TGTGCCAGCAGCGTAGATAGGAGGACTCTCGCGGGGGAGCAGTACTTC
TRBJ2-3	-	-	TRBV5-4	CASSLGPATDTQYF	TGTGCCAGCAGCTTGGGTCCCGCCACAGATACGCAGTATTTT
TRBJ1-3	TRBD1	few	TRBV28	CASEGQGVFGNTIYF	TGTGCCAGTGAAGGACAGGGAGTTTTTGGAAACACCATATATTTT
TRBJ2-3	TRBD2	-	TRBV6-5	CASSASGGGTDTQYF	TGTGCCAGCAGCGCTAGCGGAGGGGGCACAGATACGCAGTATTTT
TRBJ2-3	-	-	TRBV30	CAWSVLGNTQYF	TGTGCCTGGAGTGTACTCGGAAATACGCAGTATTTT
TRBJ2-7	TRBD2	-	TRBV9	CASSPGATSGRAYEQYF	TGTGCCAGCAGCCCGGGAGCGACTAGCGGGAGGGCCTACGAGCAGTACTTC
TRBJ2-7	TRBD2	-	TRBV23-1	CASSLMREPSYEQYF	TGCGCCAGCAGTCTTATGCGGGAGCCCTCCTACGAGCAGTACTTC
TRBJ2-1	-	-	TRBV5-1	CASSFTAGEQFF	TGCGCCAGCAGCTTTACGGCGGGAGAGCAGTTCTTC
TRBJ1-1	-	-	TRBV9	CASSVRGEWGTEAFF	TGTGCCAGCAGCGTACGTGGGGAATGGGGCACTGAAGCTTTCTTT
TRBJ1-6	-	-	TRBV5-8	CASSFSSGQRNSPLHF	TGTGCCAGCAGCTTTTCTTCGGGTCAGAGGAATTCACCCCTCCACTTT
TRBJ2-7	TRBD2	-	TRBV5-6	CASSPRPERGYEQYF	TGTGCCAGCAGCCCTCGCCCAGAGCGGGGTTACGAGCAGTACTTC
TRBJ2-1	-	-	TRBV18	CASSRLAGGQFF	TGTGCCAGCTCAAGGCTAGCCGGCGGGCAGTTCTTC
TRBJ2-7	TRBD2	-	TRBV7-9	CASSSISGRGDEQYF	TGTGCCAGCAGCTCGATTAGCGGGAGAGGGGACGAGCAGTACTTC
TRBJ1-4	-	-	TRBV30	CAWRIGSGGEKLFF	TGTGCCTGGCGAATCGGGAGTGGTGGCGAAAAACTGTTTTTT
TRBJ1-3	-	-	TRBV3-1/TRBV3-2	CASSQSSGSGNTIYF	TGTGCCAGCAGCCAATCGTCAGGCTCTGGAAACACCATATATTTT
TRBJ2-7	-	-	TRBV15	CATSGAGSSYEQYF	TGTGCCACCAGCGGGGCGGGGAGCTCCTACGAGCAGTACTTC
TRBJ1-1	-	few	TRBV5-1	CASEKGTEAFF	TGCGCCAGCGAAAAGGGCACTGAAGCTTTCTTT
TRBJ2-7	-	-	TRBV6-2/TRBV6-3	CASSPAWEQYF	TGTGCCAGCAGTCCCGCCTGGGAGCAGTACTTC
TRBJ1-4	-	-	TRBV19	CASSHSPLRWGASEKLFF	TGTGCCAGTAGTCACTCTCCCCTGCGGTGGGGGGCGTCTGAAAAACTGTTTTTT
TRBJ2-1	-	-	TRBV27	CASSARGGSYNEQFF	TGTGCCAGCAGCGCACGAGGGGGCTCCTACAATGAGCAGTTCTTC
TRBJ2-7	TRBD1	-	TRBV7-9	CASSVPGTGADEQYF	TGTGCCAGCAGCGTACCCGGGACAGGGGCTGACGAGCAGTACTTC
TRBJ2-7	-	-	TRBV19	CASSPQGKKYEQYF	TGTGCCAGTAGCCCTCAGGGGAAGAAGTACGAGCAGTACTTC
TRBJ2-2	TRBD1	-	TRBV5-1	CASSLVTGTGDGELFF	TGCGCCAGCAGCTTGGTAACCGGGACAGGTGACGGGGAGCTGTTTTTT
TRBJ2-7	-	-	TRBV6-1	CASSESGSPAPNF	TGTGCCAGCAGTGAAAGCGGCTCCCCTGCCCCAAACTTC
TRBJ1-2	TRBD1	-	TRBV7-2	CASSPRDRLLYGYTF	TGTGCCAGCAGCCCCCGGGACAGACTCCTTTATGGCTACACCTTC
TRBJ2-3	-	-	TRBV12-3/TRBV12-4	CASSRSGADTQYF	TGTGCCAGCAGCCGATCAGGGGCGGATACGCAGTATTTT
TRBJ2-4	TRBD2	-	TRBV13	CASSSQREAPKNIQYF	TGTGCCAGCAGCTCGCAGCGGGAGGCTCCCAAAAACATTCAGTACTTC
TRBJ1-2	-	-	TRBV4-3	CASSQVVGSGYTF	TGCGCCAGCAGCCAAGTGGTAGGGTCTGGCTACACCTTC
TRBJ1-2	-	-	TRBV28	CASSQAGEGERYTF	TGTGCCAGCAGTCAGGCCGGGGAGGGCGAGCGCTACACCTTC
TRBJ1-4	-	-	TRBV6-5	CASSQGWTNEKLFF	TGTGCCAGCAGTCAGGGTTGGACTAATGAAAAACTGTTTTTT
TRBJ1-1	-	-	TRBV7-8	CASSLAGEVTEAFF	TGTGCCAGCAGCTTAGCGGGGGAGGTCACTGAAGCTTTCTTT
TRBJ2-3	-	-	TRBV4-1	CASSQSSGYSTDTQYF	TGCGCCAGCAGCCAATCAAGCGGGTATTCCACAGATACGCAGTATTTT